This TCR beta chain came from a study of PD-1 blockade in classical Hodgkin lymphoma. Germline V gene sequence: CDR1 MNHNY, CDR2 SVGAGI (reference sequence). V was shortened by 5 bases and J by 6 bases, with 11 bases between the two germline ends. The CDR3 spans 13 residues. Findings and caveats of the study: No one has yet defined what causes the repertoire differences, which may be disease activity or prior therapy. Reports described newly diagnosed patients as having lower baseline TCR diversity than healthy donors.

Comment on this clone: No antigen is known for it.

Sample time point: newly diagnosed, previously untreated cHL patient sample. Using magnetic negative selection, the CD4+ T cells were separated out of thawed PBMCs. A comparison was provided by newly diagnosed, untreated classical Hodgkin lymphoma PBMCs. Profiling relied on immunoSEQ multiplex PCR, and the TCRdb table lists in-frame clones only, not all of them. The data contain nearly 35,000 clones, around 89% of them seen just once; the ten biggest clones take up 0.22%. Sequencing input: CD4+ T cells from blood. This receptor was obtained from a human donor with classical Hodgkin lymphoma. This chain connects TRBV6-6 to TRBJ2-1, with a tentative D call TRBD2 (5 bases). The CDR3 sequence: CASSSYSANEQFF. Here the CDR3 DNA reads TGTGCCAGCAGTAGCTATAGCGCCAATGAGCAGTTCTTC.